The source of this TCR beta chain is a study of T cell responses to AZD1222 COVID-19 vaccine. General study points: There were vaccine-associated CD4 TCRs across spike, dominant at 160-218 and 743-854.

Profiled with immunoSEQ multiplex PCR; TCRdb holds only in-frame clones, not every one. Among approximately 67,000 clones, 83% were seen once, and the ten largest hold about 6.5%. The CDR3 runs 18 residues. Trimming took 3 bases from V and 0 from J, leaving 21 bases between them. Germline-derived CDR1 and CDR2 are DFQATT and SNEGSKA (reference sequence). Comment on this clone: Its specificity is not known.

The chain couples TRBV20-1 to TRBJ2-4; D is uncertain. The sample here was peripheral blood, taken 28 days after the second AZD1222 dose. This clonotype was obtained from an adult who received the AZD1222 COVID-19 vaccine. DNA for the CDR3: TGCAGTGCTAGTCGTAATATTCGCCTAAACTTAGCCAAAAACATTCAGTACTTC. Translating it yields CSASRNIRLNLAKNIQYF.